The clone carrying this T cell receptor beta chain was seen only a few times. Antigen specificity is unknown. This record belongs to a study of molecular identifiers for immune sequencing clone quantification. The V gene end was trimmed by 3 bases and the J gene end by 0 bases; junction bases not matched to a gene: 4. The CDR3 loop spans 16 amino acids. Germline V gene data show CDR1 as LGHNA and CDR2 as YNFKEQ. Overall study results and limits: Clones with over 20 RNA copies captured over 99% of effector molecules but under 1% of naive ones.

Previously reported methods and listed TCR primers produced the bulk TCR libraries. TCRdb independently ran MiXCR on the PCR reads; one entry per CDR3 protein. The sample contains over 85,000 distinct CDR3 sequences, 25% of which appear only once. The sample consisted of naive CD8+ T cells from blood, with Jurkat cell RNA spiked in. Subset indicated: FACS-sorted CD8+CD4-CCR7+CD45RA+ naive T cells. This TCR was recovered from a human donor in good health. Some libraries in this study had Jurkat cell RNA spiked in. The genes are TRBV4-2 and TRBJ1-1; 10 bases are shared with TRBD1. In nucleotides, the CDR3 is TGTGCCAGCAGCCAGGGGACAGGGGCTATGAACACTGAAGCTTTCTTT. Translated: CASSQGTGAMNTEAFF.